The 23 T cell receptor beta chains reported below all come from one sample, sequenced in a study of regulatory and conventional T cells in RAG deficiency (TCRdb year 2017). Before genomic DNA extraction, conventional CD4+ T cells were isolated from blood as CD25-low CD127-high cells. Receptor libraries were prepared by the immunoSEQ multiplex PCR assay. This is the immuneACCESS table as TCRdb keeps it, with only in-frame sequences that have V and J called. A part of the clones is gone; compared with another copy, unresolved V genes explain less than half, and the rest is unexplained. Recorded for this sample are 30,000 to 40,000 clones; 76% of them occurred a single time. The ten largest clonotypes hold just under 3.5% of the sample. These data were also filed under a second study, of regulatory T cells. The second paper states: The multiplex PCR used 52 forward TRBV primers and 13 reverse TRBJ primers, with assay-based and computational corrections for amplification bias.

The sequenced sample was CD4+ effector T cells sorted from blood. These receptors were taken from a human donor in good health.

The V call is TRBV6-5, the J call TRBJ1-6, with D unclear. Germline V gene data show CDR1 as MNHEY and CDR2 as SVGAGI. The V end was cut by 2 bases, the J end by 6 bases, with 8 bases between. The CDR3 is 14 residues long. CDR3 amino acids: CASSYVLGNSPLHF. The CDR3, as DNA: TGTGCCAGCAGTTACGTCCTCGGTAATTCACCCCTCCACTTT.

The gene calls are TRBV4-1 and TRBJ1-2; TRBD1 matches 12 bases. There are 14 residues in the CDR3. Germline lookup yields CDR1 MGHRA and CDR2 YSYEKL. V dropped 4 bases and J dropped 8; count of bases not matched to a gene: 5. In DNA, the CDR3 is TGCGCCAGCAGCCGGCCGGGACAGGGGGCCGGCTACACCTTC. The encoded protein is CASSRPGQGAGYTF.

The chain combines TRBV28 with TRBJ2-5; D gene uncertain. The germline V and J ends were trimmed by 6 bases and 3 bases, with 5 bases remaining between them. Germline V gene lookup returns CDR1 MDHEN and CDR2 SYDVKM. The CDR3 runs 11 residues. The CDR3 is CASSLKETQYF. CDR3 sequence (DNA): TGTGCCAGCAGCCTAAAAGAGACCCAGTACTTC.

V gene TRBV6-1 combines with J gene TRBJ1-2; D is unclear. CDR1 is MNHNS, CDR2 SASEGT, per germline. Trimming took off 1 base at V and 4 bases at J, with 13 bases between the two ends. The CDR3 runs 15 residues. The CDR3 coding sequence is TGTGCCAGCAGTGAAGGGGCCGCCCGTAGCTATGGCTACACCTTC. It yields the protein CASSEGAARSYGYTF.

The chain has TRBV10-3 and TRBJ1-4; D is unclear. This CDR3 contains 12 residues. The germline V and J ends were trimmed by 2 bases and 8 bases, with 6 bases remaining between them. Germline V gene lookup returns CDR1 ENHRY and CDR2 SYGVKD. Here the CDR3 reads CAISEDREKLFF. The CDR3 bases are TGTGCCATCAGTGAGGATAGAGAAAAACTGTTTTTT.

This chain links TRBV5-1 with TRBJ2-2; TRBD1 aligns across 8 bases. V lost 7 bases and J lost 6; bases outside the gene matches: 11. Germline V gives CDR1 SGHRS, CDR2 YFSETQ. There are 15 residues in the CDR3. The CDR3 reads CASGQGRGYSGELFF. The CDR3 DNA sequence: TGCGCCAGCGGACAGGGTAGAGGGTACTCCGGGGAGCTGTTTTTT.

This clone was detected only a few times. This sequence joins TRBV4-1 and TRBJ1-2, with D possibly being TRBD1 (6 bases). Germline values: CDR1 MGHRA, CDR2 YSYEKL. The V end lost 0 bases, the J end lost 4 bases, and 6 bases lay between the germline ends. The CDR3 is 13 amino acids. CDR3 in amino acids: CASSQDRGYGYTF. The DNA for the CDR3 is TGCGCCAGCAGCCAAGACAGGGGCTATGGCTACACCTTC.

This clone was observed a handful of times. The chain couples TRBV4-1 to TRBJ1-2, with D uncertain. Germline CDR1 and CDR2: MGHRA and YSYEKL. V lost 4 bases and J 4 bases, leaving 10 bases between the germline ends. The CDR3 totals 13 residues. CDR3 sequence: CASSPTVIYGYTF. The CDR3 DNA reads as TGCGCCAGCAGCCCGACTGTTATCTATGGCTACACCTTC.

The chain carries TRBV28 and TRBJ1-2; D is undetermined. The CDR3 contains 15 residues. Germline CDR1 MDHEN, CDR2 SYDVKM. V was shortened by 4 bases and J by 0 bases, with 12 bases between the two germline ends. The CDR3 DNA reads TGTGCCAGCAGTTCCGAGGCATTAGCTAACTATGGCTACACCTTC. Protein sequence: CASSSEALANYGYTF.

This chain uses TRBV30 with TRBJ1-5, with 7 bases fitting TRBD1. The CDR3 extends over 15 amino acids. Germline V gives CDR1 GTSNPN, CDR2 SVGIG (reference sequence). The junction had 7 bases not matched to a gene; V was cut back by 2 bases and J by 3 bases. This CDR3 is CAWSYRGSDNQPQHF. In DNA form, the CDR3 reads TGTGCCTGGAGTTACAGGGGCTCGGACAATCAGCCCCAGCATTTT.

The CDR3 bases are TGTGCCAGCAGCACGAGGTCACTAGCGGGGCCTATTTTTGAGCAGTTCTTC. Protein: CASSTRSLAGPIFEQFF. The chain employs TRBV11-2 and TRBJ2-1, with 10 positions matching TRBD2. Germline lookup yields CDR1 SGHAT and CDR2 FQNNGV. This CDR3 region has 17 residues. The V gene end was trimmed by 5 bases and the J gene end by 9 bases; junction bases not matched to a gene: 16.

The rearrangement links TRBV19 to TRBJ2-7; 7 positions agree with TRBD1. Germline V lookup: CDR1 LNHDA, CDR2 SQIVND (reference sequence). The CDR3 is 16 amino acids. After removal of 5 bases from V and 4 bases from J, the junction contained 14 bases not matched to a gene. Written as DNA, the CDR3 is TGTGCCAGTAGTTCCCCGCCCGGGACAGTACCTTACGAGCAGTACTTC. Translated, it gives CASSSPPGTVPYEQYF. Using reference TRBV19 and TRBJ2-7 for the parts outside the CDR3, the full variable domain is DGGITQSPKYLFRKEGQNVTLSCEQNLNHDAMYWYRQDPGQGLRLIYYSQIVNDFQKGDIAEGYSVSREKKESFPLTVTSAQKNPTAFYLCASSSPPGTVPYEQYFGPGTRLTVT.

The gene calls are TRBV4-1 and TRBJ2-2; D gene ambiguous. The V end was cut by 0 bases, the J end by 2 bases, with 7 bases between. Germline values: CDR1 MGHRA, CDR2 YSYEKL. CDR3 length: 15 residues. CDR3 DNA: TGCGCCAGCAGCCAAGAGGGGTTTAACACCGGGGAGCTGTTTTTT. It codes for CASSQEGFNTGELFF.

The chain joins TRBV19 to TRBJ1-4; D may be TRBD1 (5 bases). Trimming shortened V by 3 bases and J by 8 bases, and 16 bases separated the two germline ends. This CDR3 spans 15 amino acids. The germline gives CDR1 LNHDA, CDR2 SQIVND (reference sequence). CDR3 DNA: TGTGCCAGTAGTATCTCGCGCAGGGAGAGGGAAAAACTGTTTTTT. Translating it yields CASSISRREREKLFF.

CDR3 amino acids: CASSLVPSGGQETQYF. CDR3 nucleotide sequence: TGTGCCAGCAGCTTAGTTCCTAGCGGGGGCCAAGAGACCCAGTACTTC. This chain uses TRBV5-4 with TRBJ2-5; 10 nucleotides agree with TRBD2. Germline-derived CDR1 and CDR2 are SGHNT and YYREEE (reference sequence). The CDR3 is 16 amino acids. Trimming at V came to 2 bases and at J to 1 base, leaving 5 bases not matched to a gene.

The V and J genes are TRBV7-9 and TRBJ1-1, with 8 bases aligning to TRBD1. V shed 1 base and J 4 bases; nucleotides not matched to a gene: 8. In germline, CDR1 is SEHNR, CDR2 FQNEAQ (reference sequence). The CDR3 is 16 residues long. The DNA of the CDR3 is TGTGCCAGCAGCTTAGTCCGGACAGGGAGGGGCACTGAAGCTTTCTTT. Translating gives CASSLVRTGRGTEAFF. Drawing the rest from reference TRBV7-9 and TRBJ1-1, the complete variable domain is DTGVSQNPRHKITKRGQNVTFRCDPISEHNRLYWYRQTLGQGPEFLTYFQNEAQLEKSRLLSDRFSAERPKGSFSTLEIQRTEQGDSAMYLCASSLVRTGRGTEAFFGQGTRLTVV.

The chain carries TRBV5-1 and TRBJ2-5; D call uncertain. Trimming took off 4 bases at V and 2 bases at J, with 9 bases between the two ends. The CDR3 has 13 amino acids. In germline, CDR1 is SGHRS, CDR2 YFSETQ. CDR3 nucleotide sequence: TGCGCCAGCAGCGTGCAGCTTCAAGAGACCCAGTACTTC. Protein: CASSVQLQETQYF.

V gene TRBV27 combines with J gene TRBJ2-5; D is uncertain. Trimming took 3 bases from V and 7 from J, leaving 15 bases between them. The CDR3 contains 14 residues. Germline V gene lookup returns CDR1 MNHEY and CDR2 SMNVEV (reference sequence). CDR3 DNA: TGTGCCAGCAGTTTTAGTGCCCGAGCCGGGACCCAGTACTTC. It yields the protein CASSFSARAGTQYF.

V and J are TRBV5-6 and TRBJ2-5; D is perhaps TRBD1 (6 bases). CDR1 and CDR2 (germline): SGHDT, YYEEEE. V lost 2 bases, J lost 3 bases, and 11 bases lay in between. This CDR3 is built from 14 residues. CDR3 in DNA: TGTGCCAGCAGCTTAGGTCCAGGGGAAGAGACCCAGTACTTC. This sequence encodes CASSLGPGEETQYF.

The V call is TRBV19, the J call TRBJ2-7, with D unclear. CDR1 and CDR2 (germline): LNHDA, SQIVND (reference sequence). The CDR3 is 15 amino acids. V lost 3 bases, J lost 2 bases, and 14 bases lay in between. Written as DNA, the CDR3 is TGTGCCAGTAGTATTTTAAGTGCCAGTACCTACGAGCAGTACTTC. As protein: CASSILSASTYEQYF.

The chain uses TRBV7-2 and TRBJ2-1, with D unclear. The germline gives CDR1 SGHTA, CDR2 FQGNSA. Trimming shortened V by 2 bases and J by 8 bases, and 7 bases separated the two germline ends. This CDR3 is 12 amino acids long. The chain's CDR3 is CASSLYVDEQFF. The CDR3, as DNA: TGTGCCAGCAGCTTATACGTCGATGAGCAGTTCTTC.

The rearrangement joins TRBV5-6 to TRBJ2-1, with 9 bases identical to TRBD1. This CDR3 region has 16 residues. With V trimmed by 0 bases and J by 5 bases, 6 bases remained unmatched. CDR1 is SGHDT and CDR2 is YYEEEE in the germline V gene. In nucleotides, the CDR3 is TGTGCCAGCAGCTTGGTTTCCGGGACAGGGAACAATGAGCAGTTCTTC. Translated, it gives CASSLVSGTGNNEQFF. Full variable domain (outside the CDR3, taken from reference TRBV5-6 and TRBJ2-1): DAGVTQSPTHLIKTRGQQVTLRCSPKSGHDTVSWYQQALGQGPQFIFQYYEEEERQRGNFPDRFSGHQFPNYSSELNVNALLLGDSALYLCASSLVSGTGNNEQFFGPGTRLTVL.

The CDR3 DNA reads TGTGCCAGCAGCTTACATTCCGGGACTTTAAGCACAGATACGCAGTATTTT. It codes for CASSLHSGTLSTDTQYF. The genes are TRBV7-3 and TRBJ2-3, with a possible D match to TRBD2 (6 bases). Trimming left V 2 bases short and J 0 bases short, with 15 bases between. The CDR3 contains 17 residues. The germline CDR1 and CDR2 sequences are SGHTA and FQGTGA.